A single sample gave rise to the 32 T cell receptor beta chains below, sequenced in a study of human CD8 memory T cell subsets. The authors made TCR beta libraries using UMI-labeled 5' RACE. One entry per CDR3 protein, without DNA, is what TCRdb gives after re-calling the 5' RACE reads. Recorded for this sample: more than 9,000 distinct CDR3 sequences. Material for sequencing was CD8+ stem-like memory T cells (TSCM and TCM) sorted from PBMCs. Subset specified: stem-like memory CD8 T cells (TSTEM), CCR7+ PD-1- TIGIT-. These receptors came from a human donor in good health.

This sequence joins TRBV4-1 and TRBJ1-1; TCRdb gives TRBD1 as the D gene, but with no DNA this cannot be confirmed. CDR3 length: 17 residues. From germline, CDR1 is MGHRA and CDR2 YSYEKL. The CDR3 region is CASSQLEGQGFNTEAFF.

The V gene is TRBV4-3, the J gene TRBJ2-2; the D gene TCRdb calls, TRBD2, cannot be checked with no DNA. The CDR3 is 14 amino acids. Germline lookup yields CDR1 LGHNA and CDR2 YSLEER. The CDR3: CASSQAERAGELFF.

The CDR3: CASSYSSSRAEQFF. The chain is built from TRBV6-2 or TRBV6-3 and TRBJ2-1; TCRdb's D gene call, TRBD2, goes unchecked for lack of DNA. The CDR3 contains 14 residues. CDR1 and CDR2 (germline): MNHEY, SVGEGT.

The chain has TRBV5-4 and TRBJ2-7; TCRdb indicates TRBD2, and absent DNA this call remains unverified. This CDR3 region has 15 residues. The germline gives CDR1 SGHNT, CDR2 YYREEE (reference sequence). The CDR3 sequence: CASSFLAGGPDEQYF.

This chain uses TRBV6-2 or TRBV6-3 with TRBJ2-2; TCRdb lists TRBD1, though no DNA is available to test this call. The CDR3 loop spans 18 amino acids. Germline assignment: CDR1 MNHEY and CDR2 SVGEGT. CDR3 amino acids: CASSYDRERLTNTGELFF.

The rearrangement uses TRBV21-1 and TRBJ2-3; TCRdb designates TRBD1, a call that cannot be tested without DNA. TRBV21-1 is a pseudogene segment. The CDR3 covers 15 residues. The CDR3 is CARQGAHPYTDTQYF.

The chain couples TRBV7-8 to TRBJ2-7; TCRdb picks TRBD1, but there is no DNA to check that call. The CDR3 has 14 amino acids. Per the germline V gene, CDR1 is SGHVS and CDR2 is FQNEAQ. CDR3 sequence reads: CASSPPDGIYEQYF.

This chain links TRBV5-1 with TRBJ2-1. The V gene's germline CDR1 is SGHRS and CDR2 YFSETQ. CDR3 size: 13 residues. This CDR3 is CASSWDRVNEQFF.

The rearrangement uses TRBV6-2 or TRBV6-3 and TRBJ2-1; the D call from TCRdb, TRBD1, cannot be confirmed without DNA. CDR1 and CDR2 from the germline V gene are MNHEY and SVGEGT. CDR3 length: 11 amino acids. CDR3 amino acids: CASSSTGGLFF.

The CDR3 loop is CASSAGTGEETQYF. The V and J genes are TRBV5-1 and TRBJ2-5; TCRdb lists TRBD1, though no DNA is available to test this call. Looked up from germline, CDR1 is SGHRS and CDR2 is YFSETQ. The CDR3 sequence is 14 residues long.

J is TRBJ1-5 and V is TRBV4-3; the D gene TCRdb calls, TRBD1, cannot be checked with no DNA. The germline CDR1 and CDR2 sequences are LGHNA and YSLEER. CDR3 length: 15 amino acids. CDR3 loop: CASSQDRGANQPQHF.

This chain uses TRBV19 with TRBJ2-5; the TCRdb call, TRBD2, lacks DNA for checking. CDR1 is LNHDA, CDR2 SQIVND, per germline (reference sequence). The CDR3 is 17 amino acids. The CDR3 is CASSSRLRDGDGGTQYF.

CDR3 sequence: CSAPTTGRDQPQHF. The V call is TRBV20-1, the J call TRBJ1-5. CDR1 is DFQATT, CDR2 SNEGSKA, per germline (reference sequence). The CDR3 has 14 residues.

The V gene is TRBV20-1, the J gene TRBJ2-1; as DNA is missing, the TRBD2 call by TCRdb cannot be tested. Germline CDR1 DFQATT, CDR2 SNEGSKA (reference sequence). The CDR3 contains 15 residues. CDR3 protein: CSAVTEDLFRRTQFF.

This chain connects TRBV7-9 to TRBJ1-1; TCRdb's assignment of TRBD1 cannot be checked, as there is no DNA. CDR3 length equals 13 residues. Germline loops: CDR1 SEHNR, CDR2 FQNEAQ (reference sequence). CDR3 amino acids: CASSSGQSLEAFF.

The V call is TRBV29-1, the J call TRBJ2-7; absent DNA, TCRdb's TRBD2 call cannot be checked. The CDR3 spans 13 residues. Germline CDR1 reads SQVTM; CDR2 reads ANQGSEA. CDR3 in amino acids: CSGTLAGGYEQYF.

The chain couples TRBV11-2 to TRBJ2-7; the D call from TCRdb, TRBD1, cannot be confirmed without DNA. Germline-derived CDR1 and CDR2 are SGHAT and FQNNGV. The CDR3 contains 14 residues. The CDR3 is CASSLTASSYEQYF.

This sequence joins TRBV4-3 and TRBJ2-2. CDR3 length: 16 residues. CDR1 is LGHNA and CDR2 is YSLEER in the germline V gene. The CDR3 sequence: CASSQDEGANTGELFF.

V gene TRBV20-1 combines with J gene TRBJ2-7. CDR3 length: 14 residues. Germline lookup yields CDR1 DFQATT and CDR2 SNEGSKA (reference sequence). This CDR3 reads CSAPNYVSSYEQYF.

V gene TRBV7-3 combines with J gene TRBJ2-1. The CDR3 is 15 residues long. Germline V gene sequence: CDR1 SGHTA, CDR2 FQGTGA. The chain's CDR3 is CASSLEVGPSNEQFF. Together with reference TRBV7-3 and TRBJ2-1, the CDR3 gives the full variable domain: GAGVSQTPSNKVTEKGKYVELRCDPISGHTALYWYRQSLGQGPEFLIYFQGTGAADDSGLPNDRFFAVRPEGSVSTLKIQRTERGDSAVYLCASSLEVGPSNEQFFGPGTRLTVL.

Measured by frequency, this clonotype is medium-sized. The chain combines TRBV28 with TRBJ2-7; TCRdb calls TRBD2, which cannot be checked without DNA. This CDR3 has 16 amino acids. CDR1 is MDHEN and CDR2 is SYDVKM in the germline V gene. The CDR3 loop is CASSFPGTSGPYEQYF.

V and J are TRBV20-1 and TRBJ2-1. Germline lookup yields CDR1 DFQATT and CDR2 SNEGSKA (reference sequence). The CDR3 runs to 15 residues. The CDR3 sequence is CSARPPSGTYNEQFF.

Judged by frequency, this clonotype is medium-sized. This rearrangement joins TRBV20-1 to TRBJ2-1; TCRdb reports TRBD1, a call that lacks DNA to check it against. From germline, CDR1 is DFQATT and CDR2 SNEGSKA (reference sequence). The CDR3 totals 14 residues. The CDR3 protein is CSAREGGGYNEQFF.

The chain employs TRBV6-5 and TRBJ1-5; TCRdb's D call, TRBD1, is unchecked because there is no DNA. Germline V lookup: CDR1 MNHEY, CDR2 SVGAGI. This CDR3 has 14 residues. CDR3 sequence reads: CASRRQGTNQPQHF.

This sequence joins TRBV13 and TRBJ2-5; TCRdb picks TRBD1, but there is no DNA to check that call. The CDR3 is 16 amino acids. Germline V lookup: CDR1 PRHDT, CDR2 FYEKMQ (reference sequence). CDR3 protein: CASSTRTGANQETQYF.

This clonotype is classed as medium-sized (0.01 to 0.1%) by frequency. This chain connects TRBV27 to TRBJ2-7. This CDR3 comprises 14 residues. Germline CDR1 MNHEY, CDR2 SMNVEV (reference sequence). The CDR3 sequence: CASSFSASSYEQYF.

V usage is TRBV4-3 and J usage is TRBJ2-7. This CDR3 has 13 amino acids. Germline V lookup: CDR1 LGHNA, CDR2 YSLEER. CDR3 loop: CASSHAQNYEQYF.

The rearrangement links TRBV5-1 to TRBJ1-2; as DNA is missing, the TRBD1 call by TCRdb cannot be tested. The CDR3 runs to 16 residues. The germline V gene encodes CDR1 SGHRS and CDR2 YFSETQ. CDR3 residues: CASSPRGAADNYGYTF. Drawing the rest from reference TRBV5-1 and TRBJ1-2, the complete variable domain is KAGVTQTPRYLIKTRGQQVTLSCSPISGHRSVSWYQQTPGQGLQFLFEYFSETQRNKGNFPGRFSGRQFSNSRSEMNVSTLELGDSALYLCASSPRGAADNYGYTFGSGTRLTVV.

The rearrangement joins TRBV7-2 to TRBJ1-5; TCRdb indicates TRBD1, and absent DNA this call remains unverified. This CDR3 spans 15 amino acids. Germline V gives CDR1 SGHTA, CDR2 FQGNSA. This chain's CDR3 is CASSIRRGSNQPQHF.

This chain links TRBV4-3 with TRBJ2-1; TCRdb indicates TRBD2, and absent DNA this call remains unverified. Germline loops: CDR1 LGHNA, CDR2 YSLEER. CDR3 length: 17 amino acids. This CDR3 is CASSQETGPALYNEQFF.

This chain joins TRBV4-3 and TRBJ2-3. Germline V gene data show CDR1 as LGHNA and CDR2 as YSLEER. The length of the CDR3 is 15 residues. The chain's CDR3 is CASSRVWRSTDTQYF.

The V gene is TRBV7-3, the J gene TRBJ2-3; lacking DNA, the TRBD1 call made by TCRdb goes unchecked. Looked up from germline, CDR1 is SGHTA and CDR2 is FQGTGA. The CDR3 covers 15 residues. CDR3: CASSFGGHGTDTQYF.